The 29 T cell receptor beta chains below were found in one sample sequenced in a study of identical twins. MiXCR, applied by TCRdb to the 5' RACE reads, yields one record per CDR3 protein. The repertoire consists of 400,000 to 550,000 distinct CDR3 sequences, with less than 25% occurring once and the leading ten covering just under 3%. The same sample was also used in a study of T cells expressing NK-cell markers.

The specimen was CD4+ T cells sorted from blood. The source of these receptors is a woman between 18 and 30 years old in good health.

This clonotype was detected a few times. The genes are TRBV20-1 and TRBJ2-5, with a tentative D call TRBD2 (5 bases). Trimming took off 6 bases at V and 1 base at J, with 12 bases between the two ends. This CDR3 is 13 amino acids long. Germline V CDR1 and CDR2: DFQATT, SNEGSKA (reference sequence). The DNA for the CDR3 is TGCAGTGCAAATGGACTGACCCAAGAGACCCAGTACTTC. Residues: CSANGLTQETQYF.

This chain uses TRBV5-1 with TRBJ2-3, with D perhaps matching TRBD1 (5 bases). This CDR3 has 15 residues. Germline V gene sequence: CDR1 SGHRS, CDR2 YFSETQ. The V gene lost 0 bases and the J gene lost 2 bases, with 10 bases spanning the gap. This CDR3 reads CASSLAYGATDTQYF. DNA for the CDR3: TGCGCCAGCAGCTTGGCCTATGGGGCCACAGATACGCAGTATTTT.

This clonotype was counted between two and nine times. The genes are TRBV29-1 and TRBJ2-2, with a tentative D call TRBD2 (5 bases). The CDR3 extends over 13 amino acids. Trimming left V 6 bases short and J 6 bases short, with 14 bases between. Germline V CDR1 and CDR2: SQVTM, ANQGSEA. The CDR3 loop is CSVALSEAGELFF. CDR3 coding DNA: TGCAGCGTCGCACTCTCGGAGGCCGGGGAGCTGTTTTTT.

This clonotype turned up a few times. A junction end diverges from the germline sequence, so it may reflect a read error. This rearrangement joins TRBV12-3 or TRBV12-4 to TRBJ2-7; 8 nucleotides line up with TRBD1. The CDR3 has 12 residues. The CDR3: CASSFNTGQGNF. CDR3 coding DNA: TGTGCCAGCAGTTTCAACACAGGACAGGGAAACTTC.

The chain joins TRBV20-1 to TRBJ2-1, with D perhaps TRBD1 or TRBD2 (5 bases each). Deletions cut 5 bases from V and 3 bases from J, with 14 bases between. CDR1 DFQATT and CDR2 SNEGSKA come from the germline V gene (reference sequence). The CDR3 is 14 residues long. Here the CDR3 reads CSAADSGNYNEQFF. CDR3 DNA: TGCAGTGCTGCCGACAGCGGAAACTACAATGAGCAGTTCTTC.

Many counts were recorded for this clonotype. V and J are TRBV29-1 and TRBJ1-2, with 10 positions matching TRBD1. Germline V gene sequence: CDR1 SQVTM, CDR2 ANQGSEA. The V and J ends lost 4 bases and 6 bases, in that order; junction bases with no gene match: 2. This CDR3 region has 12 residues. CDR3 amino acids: CSVATGGHGYTF. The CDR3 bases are TGCAGCGTTGCGACAGGGGGCCATGGCTACACCTTC. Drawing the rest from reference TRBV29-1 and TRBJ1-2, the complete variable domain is SAVISQKPSRDICQRGTSLTIQCQVDSQVTMMFWYRQQPGQSLTLIATANQGSEATYESGFVIDKFPISRPNLTFSTLTVSNMSPEDSSIYLCSVATGGHGYTFGSGTRLTVV.

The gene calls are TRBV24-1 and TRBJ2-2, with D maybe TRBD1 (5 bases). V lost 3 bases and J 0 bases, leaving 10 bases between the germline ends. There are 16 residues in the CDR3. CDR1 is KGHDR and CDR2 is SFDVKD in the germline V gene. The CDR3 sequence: CATSDTTATNTGELFF. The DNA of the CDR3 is TGTGCCACCAGTGATACGACAGCTACGAACACCGGGGAGCTGTTTTTT.

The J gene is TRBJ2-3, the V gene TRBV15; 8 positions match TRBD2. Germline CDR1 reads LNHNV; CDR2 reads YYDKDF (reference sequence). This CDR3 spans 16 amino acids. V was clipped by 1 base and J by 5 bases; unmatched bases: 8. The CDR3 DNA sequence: TGTGCCACCAGCAGAGGGTCGGGGGGGGCTGGAGATACGCAGTATTTT. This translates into CATSRGSGGAGDTQYF. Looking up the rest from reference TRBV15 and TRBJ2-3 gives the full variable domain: DAMVIQNPRYQVTQFGKPVTLSCSQTLNHNVMYWYQQKSSQAPKLLFHYYDKDFNNEADTPDNFQSRRPNTSFCFLDIRSPGLGDTAMYLCATSRGSGGAGDTQYFGPGTRLTVL.

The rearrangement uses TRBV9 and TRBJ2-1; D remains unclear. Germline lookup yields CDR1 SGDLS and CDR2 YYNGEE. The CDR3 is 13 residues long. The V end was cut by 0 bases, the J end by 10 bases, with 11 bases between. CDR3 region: CASSVASATEQFF. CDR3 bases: TGTGCCAGCAGCGTAGCTTCGGCGACCGAGCAGTTCTTC.

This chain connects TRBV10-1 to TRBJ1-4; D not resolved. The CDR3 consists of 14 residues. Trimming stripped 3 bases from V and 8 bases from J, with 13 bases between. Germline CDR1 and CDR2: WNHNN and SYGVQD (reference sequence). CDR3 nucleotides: TGCGCCAGCAGTGACTCCAACAGCGGGGAAAAACTGTTTTTT. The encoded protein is CASSDSNSGEKLFF.

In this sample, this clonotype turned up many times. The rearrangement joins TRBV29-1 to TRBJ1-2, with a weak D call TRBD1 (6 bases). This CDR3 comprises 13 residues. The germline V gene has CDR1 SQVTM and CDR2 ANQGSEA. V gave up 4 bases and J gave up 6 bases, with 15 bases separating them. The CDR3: CSVGQVGGNGYTF. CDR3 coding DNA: TGCAGCGTTGGACAGGTCGGGGGGAATGGCTACACCTTC.

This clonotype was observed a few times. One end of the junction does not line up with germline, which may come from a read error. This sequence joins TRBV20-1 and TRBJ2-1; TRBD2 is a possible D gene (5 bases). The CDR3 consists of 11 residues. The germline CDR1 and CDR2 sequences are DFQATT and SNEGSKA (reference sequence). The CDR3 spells CSAPDYYEQFF. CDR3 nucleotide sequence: TGCAGTGCTCCCGACTACTATGAGCAGTTCTTC.

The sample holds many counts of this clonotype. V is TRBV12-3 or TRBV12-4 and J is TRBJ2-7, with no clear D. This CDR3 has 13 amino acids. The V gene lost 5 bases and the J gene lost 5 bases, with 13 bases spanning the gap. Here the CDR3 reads CASSQGPSHEQYF. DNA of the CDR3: TGTGCCAGCAGTCAAGGACCCAGCCACGAGCAGTACTTC.

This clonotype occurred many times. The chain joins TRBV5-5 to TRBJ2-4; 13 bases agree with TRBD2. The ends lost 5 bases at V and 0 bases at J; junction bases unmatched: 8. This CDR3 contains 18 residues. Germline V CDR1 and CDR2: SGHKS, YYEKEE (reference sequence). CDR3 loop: CASSLGLAGVLAKNIQYF. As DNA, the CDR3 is TGTGCCAGCAGTTTAGGACTAGCGGGGGTCCTAGCCAAAAACATTCAGTACTTC.

The CDR3 DNA reads TGTGCCAGCAGCTTTAGGAGCGGGGCTTACAATGAGCAGTTCTTC. Translating gives CASSFRSGAYNEQFF. The chain recombines TRBV7-2 with TRBJ2-1; 7 bases match TRBD2. This CDR3 has 15 amino acids. Germline V CDR1 and CDR2: SGHTA, FQGNSA. V was clipped by 3 bases and J by 4 bases; unmatched bases: 6.

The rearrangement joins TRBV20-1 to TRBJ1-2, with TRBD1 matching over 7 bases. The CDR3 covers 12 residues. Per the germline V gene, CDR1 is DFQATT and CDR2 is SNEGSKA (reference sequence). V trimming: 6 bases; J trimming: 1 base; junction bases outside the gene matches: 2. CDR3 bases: TGCAGTGCCGGGGACAGTAACTATGGCTACACCTTC. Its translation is CSAGDSNYGYTF.

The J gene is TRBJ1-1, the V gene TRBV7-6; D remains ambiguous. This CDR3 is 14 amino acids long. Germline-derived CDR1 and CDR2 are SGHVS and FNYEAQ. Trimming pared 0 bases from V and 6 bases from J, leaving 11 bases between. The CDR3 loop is CASSLALGNAEAFF. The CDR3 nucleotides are TGTGCCAGCAGCTTAGCGCTAGGGAATGCTGAAGCTTTCTTT. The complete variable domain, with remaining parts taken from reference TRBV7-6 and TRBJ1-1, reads GAGVSQSPRYKVTKRGQDVALRCDPISGHVSLYWYRQALGQGPEFLTYFNYEAQQDKSGLPNDRFSAERPEGSISTLTIQRTEQRDSAMYRCASSLALGNAEAFFGQGTRLTVV.

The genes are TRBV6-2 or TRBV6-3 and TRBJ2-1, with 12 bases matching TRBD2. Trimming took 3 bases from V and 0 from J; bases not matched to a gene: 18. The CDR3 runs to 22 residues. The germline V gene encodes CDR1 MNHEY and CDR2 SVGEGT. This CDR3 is CASSYGPLSFLAGGVSYNEQFF. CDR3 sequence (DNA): TGTGCCAGCAGTTATGGTCCCCTCTCGTTCCTAGCGGGGGGGGTCTCCTACAATGAGCAGTTCTTC.

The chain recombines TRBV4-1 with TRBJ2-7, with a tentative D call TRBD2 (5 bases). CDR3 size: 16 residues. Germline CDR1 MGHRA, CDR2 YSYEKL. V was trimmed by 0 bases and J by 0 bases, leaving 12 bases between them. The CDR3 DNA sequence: TGCGCCAGCAGCCAAGAGCGGGCCTCTAGCTCCTACGAGCAGTACTTC. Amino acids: CASSQERASSSYEQYF.

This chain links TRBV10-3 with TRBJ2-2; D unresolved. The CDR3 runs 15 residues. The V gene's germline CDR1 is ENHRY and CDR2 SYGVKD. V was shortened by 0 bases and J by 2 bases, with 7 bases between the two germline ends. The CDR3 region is CAISESTNNTGELFF. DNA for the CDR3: TGTGCCATCAGTGAGTCGACAAATAACACCGGGGAGCTGTTTTTT.

The CDR3 loop reads CASSSGTKSTDTQYF. The CDR3 DNA sequence: TGTGCCAGCAGCTCCGGGACTAAAAGCACAGATACGCAGTATTTT. This chain uses TRBV12-3 or TRBV12-4 with TRBJ2-3; 7 nucleotides align to TRBD2. The J segment lost 0 bases and the V segment lost 6 bases, leaving 6 bases of the junction unmatched. This CDR3 spans 15 amino acids.

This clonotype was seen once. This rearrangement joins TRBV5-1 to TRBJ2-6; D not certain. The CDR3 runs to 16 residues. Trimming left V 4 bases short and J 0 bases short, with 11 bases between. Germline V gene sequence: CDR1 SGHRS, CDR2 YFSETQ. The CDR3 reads CASSIQQSSGANVLTF. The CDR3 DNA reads TGCGCCAGCAGCATACAACAGAGCTCTGGGGCCAACGTCCTGACTTTC.

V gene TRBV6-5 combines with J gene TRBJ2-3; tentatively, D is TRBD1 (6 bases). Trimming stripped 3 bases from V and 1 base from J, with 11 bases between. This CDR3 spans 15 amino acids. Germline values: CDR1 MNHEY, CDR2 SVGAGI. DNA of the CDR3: TGTGCCAGCAGTTATCTGGCAGGGGGCACAGATACGCAGTATTTT. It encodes CASSYLAGGTDTQYF.

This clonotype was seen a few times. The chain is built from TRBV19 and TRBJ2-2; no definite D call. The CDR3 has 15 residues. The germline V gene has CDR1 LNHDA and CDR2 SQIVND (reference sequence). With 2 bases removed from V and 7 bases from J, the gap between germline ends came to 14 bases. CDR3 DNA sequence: TGTGCCAGTAGTATAAAGACCTATATTGGCGGGGAGCTGTTTTTT. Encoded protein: CASSIKTYIGGELFF.

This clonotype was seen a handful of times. For the CDR3, the DNA is TGCGCCAGCAGCACACGGACAGACACCGGGGAGCTGTTTTTT. Translating gives CASSTRTDTGELFF. The chain employs TRBV5-1 and TRBJ2-2, with D possibly TRBD1 on 6 matching bases. There are 14 residues in the CDR3. V lost 4 bases to trimming and J lost 3 bases, with 10 bases between them. Germline CDR1 and CDR2: SGHRS and YFSETQ.

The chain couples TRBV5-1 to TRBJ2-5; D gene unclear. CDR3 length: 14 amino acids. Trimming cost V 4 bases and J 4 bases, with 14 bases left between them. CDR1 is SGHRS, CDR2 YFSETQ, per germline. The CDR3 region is CASSLTAAGETQYF. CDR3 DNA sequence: TGCGCCAGCAGCCTAACAGCCGCCGGAGAGACCCAGTACTTC.

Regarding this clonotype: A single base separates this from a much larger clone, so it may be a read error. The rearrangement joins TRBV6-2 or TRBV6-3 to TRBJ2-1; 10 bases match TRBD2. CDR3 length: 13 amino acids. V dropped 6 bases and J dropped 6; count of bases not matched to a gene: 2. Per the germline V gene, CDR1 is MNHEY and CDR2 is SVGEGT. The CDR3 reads CASRLAGINEQFF. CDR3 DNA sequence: TGTGCCAGCAGACTAGCGGGAATCAATGAGCAGTTCTTC.

CDR3 nucleotide sequence: TGCGCCAGCAGCTTCAGGGAACCAGGGGAGACCCAGTACTTC. This translates into CASSFREPGETQYF. The V gene is TRBV5-1, the J gene TRBJ2-5; tentative D call: TRBD1 (5 bases). Germline assignment: CDR1 SGHRS and CDR2 YFSETQ. This CDR3 is 14 amino acids long. Trimming stripped 2 bases from V and 5 bases from J, with 13 bases between. The entire variable domain, with the rest obtained from reference TRBV5-1 and TRBJ2-5, is as follows: KAGVTQTPRYLIKTRGQQVTLSCSPISGHRSVSWYQQTPGQGLQFLFEYFSETQRNKGNFPGRFSGRQFSNSRSEMNVSTLELGDSALYLCASSFREPGETQYFGPGTRLLVL.

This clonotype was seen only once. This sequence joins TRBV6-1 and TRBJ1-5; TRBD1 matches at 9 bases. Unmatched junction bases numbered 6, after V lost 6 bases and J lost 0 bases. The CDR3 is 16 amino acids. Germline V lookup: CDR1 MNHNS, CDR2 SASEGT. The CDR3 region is CASSRRTGVSNQPQHF. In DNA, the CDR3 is TGTGCCAGCAGCCGAAGGACAGGGGTTAGCAATCAGCCCCAGCATTTT.